This TCR beta chain was captured by sequencing in a study of blood T cell repertoires in COVID-19. Across the study: Spain, Italy and the United States supplied samples that represented acute and convalescent COVID-19. T cells, B-cell-depleted T cells, or PBMCs supplied cDNA or gDNA.

Germline V gene lookup returns CDR1 SGHNT and CDR2 YYREEE (reference sequence). V shed 4 bases, J shed 7 bases, and the junction held 6 bases outside the gene matches. The length of the CDR3 is 15 residues. Per the original data handling: Quantification of nucleated cells was approximated via reference gene primer amplification. TCRdb's copy holds only in-frame clones and misses some; the assay was immunoSEQ multiplex PCR. V and J calls plus clone size are reproduced from that table; the DNA served to infer D and trimming. The sample has around 53,000 clones, 84% seen once. The receptor was isolated from a man between 65 and 80 years old with active COVID-19. The sequenced material came from peripheral blood. This sequence joins TRBV5-4 and TRBJ2-1, with 12 bases identical to TRBD2. As DNA, the CDR3 is TGTGCCAGCAGCACAACTAGCGGGAGGAGGAATGAGCAGTTCTTC. This encodes CASSTTSGRRNEQFF.